A single sample is the source of the 24 T cell receptor beta chains below, sequenced in a study of blood T cell repertoires in COVID-19. Clones were sequenced by immunoSEQ multiplex PCR, and TCRdb holds only the in-frame ones, with some missing. The data show 50,000 to 65,000 clones, about four fifths seen once. Sequenced input: peripheral blood. These receptors were obtained from a man aged 55 to 70 with COVID-19, enrolled during active disease.

The chain couples TRBV18 to TRBJ2-5, with 10 bases fitting TRBD1. The junction had 8 bases not matched to a gene; V was cut back by 2 bases and J by 5 bases. The CDR3 spans 16 residues. Germline V CDR1 and CDR2: KGHSH, LQKENI. The CDR3 loop is CASSPMDRGWRETQYF. CDR3 nucleotide sequence: TGTGCCAGCTCACCAATGGACAGGGGGTGGAGGGAGACCCAGTACTTC.

The chain carries TRBV5-1 and TRBJ1-2; 8 bases line up with TRBD1. Trimming cost V 3 bases and J 8 bases; bases outside gene matches: 15. This CDR3 has 16 amino acids. CDR1 and CDR2 from the germline V gene are SGHRS and YFSETQ. CDR3 nucleotides: TGCGCCAGCAGCTCTGGGACAGGTCGCGACCCCAGGGGCTACACCTTC. It is translated as CASSSGTGRDPRGYTF.

The chain carries TRBV9 and TRBJ1-1; a possible D gene is TRBD1 (5 bases). Trimming removed 4 bases from V and 5 bases from J, with 12 bases in between. Germline CDR1 reads SGDLS; CDR2 reads YYNGEE. This CDR3 is 13 amino acids long. The CDR3 DNA is TGTGCCAGCAGCCAGGGTTCGATTACTGAAGCTTTCTTT. This sequence encodes CASSQGSITEAFF.

The chain recombines TRBV10-1 with TRBJ2-5, with TRBD1 as a possible D gene (5 bases). This CDR3 is 17 amino acids long. Deletions cut 4 bases from V and 1 base from J, with 19 bases between. Per germline, CDR1 WNHNN and CDR2 SYGVQD (reference sequence). The chain's CDR3 is CASSALRGRQGQETQYF. The CDR3 nucleotides are TGCGCCAGCAGTGCCTTACGAGGTCGCCAGGGCCAAGAGACCCAGTACTTC.

CDR3 region: CASSQFIGNEQFF. The CDR3 nucleotides read TGCGCCAGCAGCCAGTTTATCGGGAATGAGCAGTTCTTC. The chain has TRBV4-1 and TRBJ2-1; D is uncertain. Trimming shortened V by 3 bases and J by 7 bases, and 10 bases separated the two germline ends. The germline CDR1 and CDR2 sequences are MGHRA and YSYEKL. This CDR3 spans 13 amino acids.

The chain recombines TRBV6-5 with TRBJ1-1; 7 bases match TRBD1. Germline V gives CDR1 MNHEY, CDR2 SVGAGI. The J segment lost 2 bases and the V segment lost 7 bases, leaving 10 bases of the junction unmatched. The CDR3 length is 15 residues. For the CDR3, the DNA is TGTGCCAGCACCCCACCGGGACAGAGAAACACTGAAGCTTTCTTT. Translation gives CASTPPGQRNTEAFF.

The V gene is TRBV28, the J gene TRBJ2-5, with 8 bases identical to TRBD2. Per germline, CDR1 MDHEN and CDR2 SYDVKM. The V segment lost 5 bases and the J segment 7 bases; nucleotides outside the gene matches: 9. The CDR3 has 14 residues. CDR3 sequence reads: CASSTAGAEGTQYF. The CDR3 DNA sequence: TGTGCCAGCAGTACAGCGGGAGCTGAGGGGACCCAGTACTTC.

This chain uses TRBV2 with TRBJ2-1; weak D call: TRBD1 (6 bases). Germline CDR1 reads SNHLY; CDR2 reads FYNNEI. V gave up 6 bases and J gave up 9 bases, with 18 bases separating them. The length of the CDR3 is 14 residues. In nucleotides, the CDR3 is TGTGCCAGCAGGGGGGCTAGCTCTACCGGTGAGCAGTTCTTC. Translated: CASRGASSTGEQFF.

The chain combines TRBV9 with TRBJ1-2, with no clear D. In germline, CDR1 is SGDLS, CDR2 YYNGEE. V was clipped by 0 bases and J by 8 bases, with 14 bases between them. CDR3 length: 14 amino acids. CDR3 nucleotides: TGTGCCAGCAGCGTAGATCGGACTGTAGCCGGCTACACCTTC. It yields the protein CASSVDRTVAGYTF.

The chain joins TRBV4-1 to TRBJ2-7; 13 nucleotides line up with TRBD2. Germline trimming cut 6 bases from V and 5 bases from J; bases unmatched to any gene: 19. This CDR3 is built from 19 residues. The germline V gene encodes CDR1 MGHRA and CDR2 YSYEKL. CDR3 DNA sequence: TGCGCCAGCAGTCTGATACGGGGACTAGCGGGGCGGGGCAGGGACGAGCAGTACTTC. This translates into CASSLIRGLAGRGRDEQYF.

The V gene is TRBV14, the J gene TRBJ2-3; D gene uncertain. Germline CDR1 SGHDN, CDR2 FVKESK. V shed 8 bases and J shed 1 base, with 10 bases lying between them. The CDR3 is 13 residues long. This CDR3 is CASQIRGTDTQYF. The CDR3, as DNA: TGTGCCAGCCAGATCCGGGGCACAGATACGCAGTATTTT.

The chain carries TRBV6-5 and TRBJ1-4; D may be TRBD1 (6 bases). V was cut by 2 bases and J by 5 bases, with 12 bases left in between. The CDR3 totals 15 residues. Looked up from germline, CDR1 is MNHEY and CDR2 is SVGAGI. CDR3 region: CASSYTRDINEKLFF. Here the CDR3 DNA reads TGTGCCAGCAGTTACACCCGGGACATAAATGAAAAACTGTTTTTT.

The chain couples TRBV28 to TRBJ2-5, with a weak D call TRBD2 (6 bases). V gave up 2 bases and J gave up 13 bases, with 14 bases separating them. The CDR3 has 12 residues. Per the germline V gene, CDR1 is MDHEN and CDR2 is SYDVKM. CDR3 coding DNA: TGTGCCAGCAGTTTAGACGTTCGGGAGTGGTACTTC. Translating it yields CASSLDVREWYF.

Details on this clone: Other nucleotide sequences from this sample produce the same CDR3. This rearrangement joins TRBV2 to TRBJ1-2, with 8 bases that match TRBD1. The CDR3 has 14 residues. Per germline, CDR1 SNHLY and CDR2 FYNNEI. The V and J ends lost 2 bases and 5 bases, in that order; junction bases with no gene match: 4. The CDR3 spells CASSEQGAAYGYTF. The CDR3 region has the DNA TGTGCCAGCAGTGAACAGGGGGCGGCTTATGGCTACACCTTC.

This clone was seen only once. This chain connects TRBV19 to TRBJ2-3, with 9 bases matching TRBD2. The CDR3 runs 16 residues. V gave up 1 base and J gave up 3 bases; unmatched junction bases: 5. CDR1 and CDR2 from the germline V gene are LNHDA and SQIVND (reference sequence). CDR3 DNA: TGTGCCAGTAGTATAGTAGCGGGAGATTTAACAGATACGCAGTATTTT. It yields the protein CASSIVAGDLTDTQYF.

The CDR3 DNA reads TGTGCCAGCAGCGTAGACCTACGAGACAGGGGGGGCGGCTACACCTTC. Its protein product is CASSVDLRDRGGGYTF. The chain links TRBV9 to TRBJ1-2; 9 bases match TRBD1. Germline CDR1 is SGDLS and CDR2 is YYNGEE. V was pared by 0 bases and J by 8 bases, with 11 bases of the junction left unmatched. The CDR3 is made up of 16 amino acids.

The chain employs TRBV28 and TRBJ1-4, with 7 bases matching TRBD1. Germline V gives CDR1 MDHEN, CDR2 SYDVKM. This CDR3 region has 15 residues. V gave up 5 bases and J gave up 7 bases; unmatched junction bases: 10. The CDR3 DNA sequence: TGTGCCAGCAGTGGCCTACAGGGGCAAATTGAAAAACTGTTTTTT. It encodes CASSGLQGQIEKLFF.

The J gene is TRBJ1-5, the V gene TRBV6-5; no clear D gene. V lost 0 bases, J lost 11 bases, and 11 bases lay in between. This CDR3 comprises 13 residues. Germline loops: CDR1 MNHEY, CDR2 SVGAGI. The CDR3 reads CASSYSYTESQHF. DNA of the CDR3: TGTGCCAGCAGTTACTCGTATACCGAGTCCCAGCATTTT.

This clone occurred once. J is TRBJ1-2 and V is TRBV6-5; D is unclear. The germline gives CDR1 MNHEY, CDR2 SVGAGI. This CDR3 spans 13 amino acids. V lost 6 bases, J lost 6 bases, and 14 bases lay in between. The CDR3 protein is CASRRMSGDGYTF. CDR3 DNA: TGTGCCAGCAGACGAATGAGTGGAGATGGCTACACCTTC.

The chain joins TRBV19 to TRBJ2-2; 14 bases are shared with TRBD2. Germline lookup yields CDR1 LNHDA and CDR2 SQIVND (reference sequence). This CDR3 contains 17 residues. Unmatched junction bases numbered 4, after V lost 7 bases and J lost 0 bases. As DNA, the CDR3 is TGTGCCAGTACCGGGACTAGCGGGAGATCGAACACCGGGGAGCTGTTTTTT. It codes for CASTGTSGRSNTGELFF.

There are a few counts of this clone. The chain carries TRBV5-1 and TRBJ1-4; maybe TRBD1 (5 bases). Trimming shortened V by 1 base and J by 4 bases, and 11 bases separated the two germline ends. The CDR3 totals 15 residues. The germline V gene has CDR1 SGHRS and CDR2 YFSETQ. The CDR3 DNA reads TGCGCCAGCAGCTTGTCGACAGCCTTTAATGAAAAACTGTTTTTT. It translates to CASSLSTAFNEKLFF. The full variable domain, in which reference TRBV5-1 and TRBJ1-4 provide the parts outside the CDR3, is KAGVTQTPRYLIKTRGQQVTLSCSPISGHRSVSWYQQTPGQGLQFLFEYFSETQRNKGNFPGRFSGRQFSNSRSEMNVSTLELGDSALYLCASSLSTAFNEKLFFGSGTQLSVL.

The chain couples TRBV2 to TRBJ1-3; D remains unclear. The CDR3 contains 14 residues. The ends were cut back, 3 bases at V and 3 bases at J, with 9 bases in the middle. CDR1 and CDR2 from the germline V gene are SNHLY and FYNNEI. CDR3 sequence reads: CASSESTVGNTIYF. CDR3 nucleotide sequence: TGTGCCAGCAGTGAGTCCACGGTTGGAAACACCATATATTTT.

CDR3 amino acids: CASSLDRGLAGARATDTQYF. CDR3 DNA sequence: TGTGCCAGCAGCTTAGATCGCGGACTAGCGGGGGCGCGGGCCACAGATACGCAGTATTTT. The chain links TRBV11-2 to TRBJ2-3; 13 bases map to TRBD2. The V and J ends lost 0 bases and 2 bases, in that order; junction bases with no gene match: 11. CDR1 and CDR2 (germline): SGHAT, FQNNGV. The length of the CDR3 is 20 residues.

The chain employs TRBV10-3 and TRBJ1-2; possibly TRBD1 for D (6 bases). The CDR3 is 17 residues long. The germline V gene encodes CDR1 ENHRY and CDR2 SYGVKD. The V gene lost 5 bases and the J gene lost 8 bases, with 27 bases spanning the gap. The CDR3 sequence: CAISLGDGGAAGRGYTF. CDR3 bases: TGTGCCATCAGTCTGGGAGATGGGGGCGCAGCGGGACGCGGCTACACCTTC.